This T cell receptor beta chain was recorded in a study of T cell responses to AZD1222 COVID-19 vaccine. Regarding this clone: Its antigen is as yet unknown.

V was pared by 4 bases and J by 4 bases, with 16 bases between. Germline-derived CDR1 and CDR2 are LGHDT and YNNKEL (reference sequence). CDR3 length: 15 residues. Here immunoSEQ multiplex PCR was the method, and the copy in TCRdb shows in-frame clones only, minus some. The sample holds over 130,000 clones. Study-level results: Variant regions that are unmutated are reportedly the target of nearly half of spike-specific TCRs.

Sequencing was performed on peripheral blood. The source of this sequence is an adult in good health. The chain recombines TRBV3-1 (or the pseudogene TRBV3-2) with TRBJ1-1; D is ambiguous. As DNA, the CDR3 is TGTGCCAGCAGCCCCTCCCGACGAGGGCTCACTGAAGCTTTCTTT. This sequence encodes CASSPSRRGLTEAFF.